This T cell receptor (beta chain) derives from a study of blood T cell repertoires in COVID-19. Study-wide context: Samples representing acute and convalescent COVID-19 were sourced from the United States, Italy and Spain. T cells, B-cell-depleted T cells, or PBMCs provided the cDNA or gDNA that served as material.

In germline, CDR1 is MGHRA, CDR2 YSYEKL. There are 19 residues in the CDR3. Trimming at V came to 4 bases and at J to 3 bases, leaving 15 bases not matched to a gene. Assay used: immunoSEQ multiplex PCR; TCRdb lists only in-frame clones, some missing. The sample holds 250,000 to 350,000 clones, less than 90% seen once. The receptor was derived from a woman aged 70-85 years with COVID-19, enrolled during active disease. V gene TRBV4-1 combines with J gene TRBJ1-2; 12 bases map to TRBD1. Sequencing was performed on peripheral blood. CDR3 sequence (DNA): TGCGCCAGCAGCCCCTACCTGAGACCCGGGACAGGGGGCGACTATGGCTACACCTTC. As protein: CASSPYLRPGTGGDYGYTF.